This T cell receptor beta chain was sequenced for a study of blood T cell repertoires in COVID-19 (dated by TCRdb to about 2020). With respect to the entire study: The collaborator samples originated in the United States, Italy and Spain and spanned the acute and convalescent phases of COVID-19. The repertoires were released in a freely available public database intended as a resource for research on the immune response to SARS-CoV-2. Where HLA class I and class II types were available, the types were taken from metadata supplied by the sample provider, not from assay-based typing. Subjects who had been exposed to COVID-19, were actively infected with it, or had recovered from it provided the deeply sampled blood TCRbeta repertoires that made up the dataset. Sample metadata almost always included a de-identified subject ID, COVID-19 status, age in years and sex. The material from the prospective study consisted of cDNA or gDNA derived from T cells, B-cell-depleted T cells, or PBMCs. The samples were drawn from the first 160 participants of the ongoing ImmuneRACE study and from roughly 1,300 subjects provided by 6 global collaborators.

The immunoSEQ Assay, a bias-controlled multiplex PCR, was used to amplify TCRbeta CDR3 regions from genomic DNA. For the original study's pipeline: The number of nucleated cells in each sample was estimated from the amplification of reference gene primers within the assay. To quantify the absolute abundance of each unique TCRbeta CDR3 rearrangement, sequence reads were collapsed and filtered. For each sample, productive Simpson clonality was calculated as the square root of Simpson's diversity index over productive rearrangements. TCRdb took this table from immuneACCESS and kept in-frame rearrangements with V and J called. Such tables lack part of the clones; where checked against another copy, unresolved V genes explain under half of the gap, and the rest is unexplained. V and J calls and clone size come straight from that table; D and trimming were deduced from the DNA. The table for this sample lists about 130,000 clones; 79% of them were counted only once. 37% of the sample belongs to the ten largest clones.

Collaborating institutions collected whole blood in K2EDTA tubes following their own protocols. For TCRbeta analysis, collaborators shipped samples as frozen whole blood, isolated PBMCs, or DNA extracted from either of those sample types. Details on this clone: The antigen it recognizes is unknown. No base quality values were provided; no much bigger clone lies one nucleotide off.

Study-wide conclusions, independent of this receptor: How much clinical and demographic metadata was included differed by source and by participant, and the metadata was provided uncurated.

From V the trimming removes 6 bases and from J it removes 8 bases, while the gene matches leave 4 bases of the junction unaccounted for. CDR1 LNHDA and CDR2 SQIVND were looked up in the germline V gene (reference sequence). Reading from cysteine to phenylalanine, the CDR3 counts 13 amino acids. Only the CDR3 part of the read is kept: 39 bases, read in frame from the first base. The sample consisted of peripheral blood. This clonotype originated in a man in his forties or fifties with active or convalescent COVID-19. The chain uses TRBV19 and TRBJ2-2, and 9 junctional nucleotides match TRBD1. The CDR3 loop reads CASRQQGAGELFF. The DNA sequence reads TGTGCCAGTAGGCAACAGGGGGCTGGGGAGCTGTTTTTT.